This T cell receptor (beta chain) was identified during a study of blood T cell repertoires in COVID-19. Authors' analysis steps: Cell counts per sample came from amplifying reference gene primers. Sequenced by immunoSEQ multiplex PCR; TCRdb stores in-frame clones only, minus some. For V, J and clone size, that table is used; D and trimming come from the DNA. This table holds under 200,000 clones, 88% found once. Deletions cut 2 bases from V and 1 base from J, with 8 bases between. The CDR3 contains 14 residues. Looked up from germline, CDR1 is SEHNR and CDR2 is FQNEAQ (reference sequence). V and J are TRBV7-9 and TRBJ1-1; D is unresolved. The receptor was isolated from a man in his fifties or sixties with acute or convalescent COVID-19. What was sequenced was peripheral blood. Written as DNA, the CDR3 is TGTGCCAGCAGCTTAAAGGAGCCGAACACTGAAGCTTTCTTT. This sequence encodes CASSLKEPNTEAFF.